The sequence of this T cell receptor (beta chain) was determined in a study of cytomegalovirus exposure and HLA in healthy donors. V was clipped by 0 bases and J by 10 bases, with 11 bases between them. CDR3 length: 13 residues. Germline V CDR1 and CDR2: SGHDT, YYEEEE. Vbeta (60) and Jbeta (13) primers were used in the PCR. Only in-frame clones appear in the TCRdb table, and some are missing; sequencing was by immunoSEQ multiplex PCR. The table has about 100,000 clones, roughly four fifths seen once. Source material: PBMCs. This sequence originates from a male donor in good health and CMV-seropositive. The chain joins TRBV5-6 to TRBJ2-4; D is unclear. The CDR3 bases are TGTGCCAGCAGCTTGGCAGGCCAGACAATTCAGTACTTC. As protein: CASSLAGQTIQYF.